A selection of T cell receptor beta chains follows, all from one sample in a study of blood T cell repertoires in COVID-19. TCRdb keeps only in-frame clones here, not all; method: immunoSEQ multiplex PCR. The data show around 47,000 clones, with about 90% seen just once and roughly 10% held by the top ten. The source material was peripheral blood. The receptor set was obtained from an elderly man with active or convalescent COVID-19. CDR3s include the opening cysteine and the closing phenylalanine or tryptophan.

V	J	CDR3
TRBV7-2	TRBJ1-2	CASSLGSSAGGEYGYTF
TRBV7-2	TRBJ2-5	CASSTNRGRETQYF
TRBV24-1	TRBJ2-1	CATSGQGWEQFF
TRBV19	TRBJ2-1	CASNSGVNNEQFF
TRBV6-5	TRBJ2-5	CASRPPGKETQYF
TRBV7-8	TRBJ2-7	CASSPGQGQQYF
TRBV28	TRBJ2-7	CASSLYGTSNNEQYF
TRBV28	TRBJ2-3	CASSSPGTTLDTQYF
TRBV6-5	TRBJ1-6	CASSYSTGTGSPLHF
TRBV5-1	TRBJ2-2	CASSFTGTGDTGELFF
TRBV4-1	TRBJ2-7	CASSRARTVPYEQYF
TRBV4-3	TRBJ2-1	CASSQFSSGSSYNEQFF
TRBV7-2	TRBJ2-7	CASSPGTGGYEQYF
TRBV5-4	TRBJ2-1	CASKRGGVYYNEQFF
TRBV4-3	TRBJ1-2	CASSQAYIRQAGYTF
TRBV7-6	TRBJ1-1	CASSPQGATRTEAFF
TRBV10-3	TRBJ1-2	CAINSDYGYTF
TRBV6-5	TRBJ2-1	CASSYTGPYNEQFF
TRBV4-3	TRBJ1-2	CASSQEWSGVARGYTF
TRBV7-9	TRBJ2-7	CASSLAASSYEQYF
TRBV13	TRBJ2-7	CASSLVGRYEQYF
TRBV7-7	TRBJ2-2	CASSLRGSGELFF
TRBV15	TRBJ1-5	CATSSYRERQPQHF
TRBV25-1	TRBJ2-2	CASSEPGPGRELFF
TRBV9	TRBJ2-5	CASSPSEASGDGTQYF
TRBV5-1	TRBJ2-1	CASSFGRGYNEQFF
TRBV7-8	TRBJ2-7	CASSGEREGRYEQYF
TRBV5-1	TRBJ1-1	CASSLGSGLNTEAFF
TRBV7-8	TRBJ1-5	CASSLEGQFNQPQHF
TRBV9	TRBJ1-6	CASSVGQGKHSPLHF
TRBV7-2	TRBJ1-3	CASSPRYSGNTIYF
TRBV3-1/TRBV3-2	TRBJ2-3	CASSLAGGTDTQYF
TRBV28	TRBJ2-7	CASRLDIPPYEQYF
TRBV19	TRBJ2-6	CASSMGSGFAGANVLTF
TRBV7-2	TRBJ1-1	CASRDGQGAPFGTEAFF
TRBV28	TRBJ1-2	CASSLSGGVGGYTF
TRBV7-2	TRBJ2-2	CASSLIPGAGELFF
TRBV28	TRBJ1-2	CASSPRGSRDYGYTF
TRBV4-2	TRBJ1-2	CASSPGGGHYGYTF
TRBV6-5	TRBJ2-1	CASSGRTGGSEQFF
TRBV6-6	TRBJ2-1	CASSPTSGGGNEQFF
TRBV19	TRBJ2-3	CASIARTQYF
TRBV19	TRBJ1-5	CASSIEAGGNQPQHF
TRBV2	TRBJ1-4	CASSIRELNEKLFF
TRBV4-3	TRBJ2-2	CASGREANTGELFF
TRBV6-5	TRBJ2-3	CASVRDPTQYF
TRBV18	TRBJ1-1	CASSLRRANTEAFF
TRBV30	TRBJ1-1	CAWSLGDGTEAFF
TRBV6-5	TRBJ2-2	CASSLGLAGAGELFF
TRBV19	TRBJ2-3	CASSPLKTGLPDTQYF
TRBV28	TRBJ1-2	CASSQTGVHYGYTF
TRBV5-4	TRBJ1-1	CASRGPGQQNTEAFF
TRBV28	TRBJ2-1	CASSPTGWAYNEQFF
TRBV5-4	TRBJ2-3	CASSTPGQGADTQYF
TRBV27	TRBJ2-2	CASSPRGLEGRRELFF
TRBV30	TRBJ2-5	CAFARGQETQYF
TRBV10-3	TRBJ2-7	CAIKGDRVSHEQYF
TRBV5-1	TRBJ1-4	CASSLGFGRAGEKLFF
TRBV18	TRBJ1-1	CASSPRTPNTEAFF